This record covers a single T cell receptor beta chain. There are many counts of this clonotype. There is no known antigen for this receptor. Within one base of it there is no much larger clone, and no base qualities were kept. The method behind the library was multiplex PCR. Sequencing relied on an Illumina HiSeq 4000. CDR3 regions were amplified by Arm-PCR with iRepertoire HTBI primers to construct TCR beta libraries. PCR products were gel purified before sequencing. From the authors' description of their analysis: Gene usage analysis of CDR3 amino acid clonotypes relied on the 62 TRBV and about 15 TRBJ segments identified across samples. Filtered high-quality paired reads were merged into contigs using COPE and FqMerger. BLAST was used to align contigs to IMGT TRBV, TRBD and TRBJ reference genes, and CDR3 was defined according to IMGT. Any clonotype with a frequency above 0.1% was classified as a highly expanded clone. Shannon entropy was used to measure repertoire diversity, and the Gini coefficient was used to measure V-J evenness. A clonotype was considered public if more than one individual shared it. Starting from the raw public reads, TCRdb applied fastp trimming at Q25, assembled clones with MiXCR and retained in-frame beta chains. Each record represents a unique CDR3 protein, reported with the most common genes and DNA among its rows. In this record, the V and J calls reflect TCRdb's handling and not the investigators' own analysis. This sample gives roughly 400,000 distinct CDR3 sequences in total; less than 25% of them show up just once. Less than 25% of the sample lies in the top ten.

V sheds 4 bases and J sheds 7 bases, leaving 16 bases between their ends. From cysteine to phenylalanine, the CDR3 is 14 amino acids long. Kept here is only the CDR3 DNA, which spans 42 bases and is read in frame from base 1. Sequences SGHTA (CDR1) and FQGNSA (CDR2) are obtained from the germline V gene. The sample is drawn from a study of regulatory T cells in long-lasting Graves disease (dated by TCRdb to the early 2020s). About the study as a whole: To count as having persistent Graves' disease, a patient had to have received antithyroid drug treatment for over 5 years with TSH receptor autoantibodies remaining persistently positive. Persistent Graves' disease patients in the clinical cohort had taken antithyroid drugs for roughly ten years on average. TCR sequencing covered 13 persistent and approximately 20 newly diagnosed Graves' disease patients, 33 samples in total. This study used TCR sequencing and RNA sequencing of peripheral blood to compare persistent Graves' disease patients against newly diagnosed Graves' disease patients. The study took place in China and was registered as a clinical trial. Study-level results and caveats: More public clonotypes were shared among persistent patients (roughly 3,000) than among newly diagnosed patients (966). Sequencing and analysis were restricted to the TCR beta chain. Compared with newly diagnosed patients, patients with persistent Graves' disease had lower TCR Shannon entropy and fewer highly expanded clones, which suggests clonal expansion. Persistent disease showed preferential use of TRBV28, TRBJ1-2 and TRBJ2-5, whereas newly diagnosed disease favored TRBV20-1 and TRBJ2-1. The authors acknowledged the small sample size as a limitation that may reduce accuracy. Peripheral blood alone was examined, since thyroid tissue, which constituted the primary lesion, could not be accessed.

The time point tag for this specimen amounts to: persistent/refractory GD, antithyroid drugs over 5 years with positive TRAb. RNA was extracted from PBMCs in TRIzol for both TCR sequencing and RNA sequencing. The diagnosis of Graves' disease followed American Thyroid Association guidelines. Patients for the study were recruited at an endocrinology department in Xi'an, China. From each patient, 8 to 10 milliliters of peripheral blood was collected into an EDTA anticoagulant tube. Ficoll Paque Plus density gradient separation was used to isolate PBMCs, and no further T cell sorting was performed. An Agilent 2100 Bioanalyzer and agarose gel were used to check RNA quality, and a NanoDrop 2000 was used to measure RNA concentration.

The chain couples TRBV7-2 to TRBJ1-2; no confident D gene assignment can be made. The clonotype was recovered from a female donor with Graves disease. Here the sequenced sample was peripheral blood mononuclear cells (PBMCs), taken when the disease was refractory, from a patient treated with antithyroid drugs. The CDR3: CASSSRSGSFGYTF. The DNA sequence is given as TGTGCCAGCAGCTCTAGATCAGGAAGCTTTGGCTACACCTTC.